The entry that follows covers one TCR beta chain sequence. The sample comes from a study of OX40 agonist ivuxolimab in advanced cancers. Across the study: The group had a mean age of roughly 56 years, ranged from about 20 to 85, and was around 82% male.

Patients were ruled out by autoimmune disease history or systemic immunosuppression. There are 12 residues in the CDR3. V lost 3 bases and J 0 bases, leaving 5 bases between the germline ends. CDR1 and CDR2 (germline): GTSNPN, SVGIG (reference sequence). TCRdb's copy holds only in-frame clones and misses some; the assay was immunoSEQ multiplex PCR. The sample yields about 86,000 clones, under 95% seen once. This clonotype originated in an adult with an advanced solid tumor such as melanoma, head and neck, liver or kidney cancer. The specimen comprised CD4+ or CD8+ T cells sorted from blood, sampled in a trial of the OX40 agonist ivuxolimab. V gene TRBV30 combines with J gene TRBJ1-1; D call uncertain. CDR3 residues: CAWSRVNTEAFF. The DNA of the CDR3 is TGTGCCTGGAGCCGGGTGAACACTGAAGCTTTCTTT.